The clone carrying this T cell receptor (beta chain) has more than one count but fewer than ten. This specimen comes from a study of blood T cell repertoires in COVID-19. Study information: Samples representing acute and convalescent COVID-19 were sourced from the United States, Italy and Spain. Sample material is recorded as cDNA or gDNA derived from T cells, B-cell-depleted T cells, or PBMCs.

The V end lost 1 base, the J end lost 5 bases, and 6 bases lay between the germline ends. The germline V gene encodes CDR1 LGHDT and CDR2 YNNKEL (reference sequence). The CDR3 runs to 13 residues. As processed by the authors: Estimation of nucleated cell counts relied on the amplification of reference gene primers. Profiling relied on immunoSEQ multiplex PCR, and the TCRdb table lists in-frame clones only, not all of them. That table is the source of V, J and clone size, and D and trimming were worked out from the DNA. The table has fewer than 250,000 clones, approximately 90% seen once. The chain combines TRBV3-1 (or the pseudogene TRBV3-2) with TRBJ1-5; possible D gene TRBD1, 5 bases. The material sequenced was peripheral blood. This clonotype was obtained from a young man with acute or convalescent COVID-19. CDR3 sequence (DNA): TGTGCCAGCAGCCAAGCGGGGGATCAGCCCCAGCATTTT. Its protein is CASSQAGDQPQHF.